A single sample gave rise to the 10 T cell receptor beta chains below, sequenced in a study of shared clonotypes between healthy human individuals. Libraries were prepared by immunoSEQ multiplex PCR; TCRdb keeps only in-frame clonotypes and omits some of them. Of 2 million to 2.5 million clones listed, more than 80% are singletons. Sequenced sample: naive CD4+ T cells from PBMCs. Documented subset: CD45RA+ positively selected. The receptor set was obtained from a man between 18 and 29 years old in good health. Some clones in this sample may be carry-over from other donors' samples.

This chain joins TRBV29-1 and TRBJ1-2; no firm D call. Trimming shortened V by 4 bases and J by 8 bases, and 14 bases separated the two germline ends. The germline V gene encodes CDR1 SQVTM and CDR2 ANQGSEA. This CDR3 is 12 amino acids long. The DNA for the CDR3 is TGCAGCGTTGGAGGGTGGTCCTTAGGCTACACCTTC. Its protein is CSVGGWSLGYTF.

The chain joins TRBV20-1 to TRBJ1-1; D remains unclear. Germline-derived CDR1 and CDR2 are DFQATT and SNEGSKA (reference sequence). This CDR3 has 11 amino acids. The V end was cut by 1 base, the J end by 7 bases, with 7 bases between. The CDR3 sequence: CSARATLEAFF. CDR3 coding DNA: TGCAGTGCTAGAGCTACCCTTGAAGCTTTCTTT.

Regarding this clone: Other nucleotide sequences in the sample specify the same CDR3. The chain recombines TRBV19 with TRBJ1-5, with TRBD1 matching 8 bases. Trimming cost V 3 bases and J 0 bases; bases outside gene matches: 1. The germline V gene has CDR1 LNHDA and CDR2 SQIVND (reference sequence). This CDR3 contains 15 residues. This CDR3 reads CASSIDRGSNQPQHF. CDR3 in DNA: TGTGCCAGTAGTATTGACAGGGGTAGCAATCAGCCCCAGCATTTT.

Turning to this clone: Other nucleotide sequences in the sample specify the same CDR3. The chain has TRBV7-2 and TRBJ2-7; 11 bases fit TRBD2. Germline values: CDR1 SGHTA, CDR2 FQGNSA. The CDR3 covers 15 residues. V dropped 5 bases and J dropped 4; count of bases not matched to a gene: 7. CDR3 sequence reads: CASSRTGTSGYEQYF. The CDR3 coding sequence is TGTGCCAGCAGCCGAACCGGGACTAGCGGATACGAGCAGTACTTC.

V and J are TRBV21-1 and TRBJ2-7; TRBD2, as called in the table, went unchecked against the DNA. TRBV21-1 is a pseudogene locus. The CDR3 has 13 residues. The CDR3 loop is CASSPKEDYEQYF. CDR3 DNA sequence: TGTGCCAGCAGCCCCAAAGAGGATTACGAGCAGTACTTC.

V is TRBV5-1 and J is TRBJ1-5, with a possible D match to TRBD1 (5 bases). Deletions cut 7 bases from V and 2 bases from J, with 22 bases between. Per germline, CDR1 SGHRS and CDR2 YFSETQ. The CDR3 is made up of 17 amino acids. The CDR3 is CASSPGGWGRGNQPQHF. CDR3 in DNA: TGCGCCAGCTCTCCGGGGGGTTGGGGTAGAGGCAATCAGCCCCAGCATTTT.

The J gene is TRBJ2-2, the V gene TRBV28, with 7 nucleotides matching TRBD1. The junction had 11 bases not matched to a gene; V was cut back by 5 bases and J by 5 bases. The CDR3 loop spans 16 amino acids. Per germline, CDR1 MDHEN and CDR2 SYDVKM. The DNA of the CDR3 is TGTGCCAGCAGTATGCCGGGACAGATATCTACCGGGGAGCTGTTTTTT. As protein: CASSMPGQISTGELFF.

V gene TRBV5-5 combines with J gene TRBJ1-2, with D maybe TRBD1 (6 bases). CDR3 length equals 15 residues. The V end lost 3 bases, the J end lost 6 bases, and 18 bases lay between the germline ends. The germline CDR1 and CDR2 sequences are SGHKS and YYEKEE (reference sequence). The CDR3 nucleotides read TGTGCCAGCAGCTGGGGGGCTCGCAGGGTGAATGGCTACACCTTC. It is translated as CASSWGARRVNGYTF.

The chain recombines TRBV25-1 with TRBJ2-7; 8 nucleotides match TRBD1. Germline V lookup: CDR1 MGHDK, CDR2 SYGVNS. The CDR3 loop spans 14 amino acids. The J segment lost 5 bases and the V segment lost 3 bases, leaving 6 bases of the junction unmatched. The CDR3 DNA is TGTGCCAGCAGTGATCCGACAGGGGTGAACGAGCAGTACTTC. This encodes CASSDPTGVNEQYF.

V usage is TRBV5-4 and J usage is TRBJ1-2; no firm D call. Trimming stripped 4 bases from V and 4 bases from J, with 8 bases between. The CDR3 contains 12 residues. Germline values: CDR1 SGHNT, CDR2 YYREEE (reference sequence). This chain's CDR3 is CASSPGVYGYTF. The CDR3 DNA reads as TGTGCCAGCAGCCCTGGGGTCTATGGCTACACCTTC.